This T cell receptor (beta chain) was identified in a study of T cells in Graves' hyperthyroidism and ophthalmopathy. Study at large: The authors collected peripheral blood at initial diagnosis, before any treatment. Findings and caveats of the study: Most thyroid-expanded clonotypes above 0.001 were also found in blood.

TCR beta CDR3 regions were amplified from RNA transcripts. The TCR CDR3 first-round RT-PCR relied on the HTBI primer set. TCRdb reanalysed the multiplex PCR reads using MiXCR and keeps one entry per CDR3 protein. This sample carries over 400,000 distinct CDR3 sequences, 14% to 15% of them seen once, and the ten largest clones take less than 15%. Uncontrolled infection, other autoimmune disease, pregnancy or lactation disqualified patients from enrolment. Each 10 ml fresh peripheral blood draw supplied the PBMCs. In germline, CDR1 is SGHNT, CDR2 YYREEE (reference sequence). Unmatched junction bases numbered 9, after V lost 7 bases and J lost 4 bases. The CDR3 has 14 amino acids. This clonotype was seen at least ten times. Its cognate antigen is unknown.

Sample: blood. The receptor was derived from a man aged 18-30 years with Graves' ophthalmopathy. V is TRBV5-4 and J is TRBJ2-3, with 7 bases fitting TRBD1. Here the CDR3 DNA reads TGTGCCAGCCAGGACAGGCCTCCCGCAGATACGCAGTATTTT. Protein product: CASQDRPPADTQYF.